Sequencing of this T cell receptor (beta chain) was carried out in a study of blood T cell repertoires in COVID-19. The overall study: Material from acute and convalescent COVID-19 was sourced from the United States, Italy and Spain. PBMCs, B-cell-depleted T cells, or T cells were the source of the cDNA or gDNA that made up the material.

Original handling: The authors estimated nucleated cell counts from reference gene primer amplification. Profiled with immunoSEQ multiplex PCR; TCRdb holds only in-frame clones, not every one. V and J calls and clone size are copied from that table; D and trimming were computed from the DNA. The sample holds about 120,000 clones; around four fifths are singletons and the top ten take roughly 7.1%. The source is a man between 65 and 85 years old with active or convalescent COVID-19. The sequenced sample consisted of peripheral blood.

CDR3 nucleotides: TGTGCCAGCAGTCCACCACTGGGACAGTTAACAGATACGCAGTATTTT. It yields the protein CASSPPLGQLTDTQYF. The chain links TRBV28 to TRBJ2-3; TRBD1 agrees at 7 bases. The CDR3 totals 16 residues. Germline values: CDR1 MDHEN, CDR2 SYDVKM. The ends lost 5 bases at V and 3 bases at J; junction bases unmatched: 11.